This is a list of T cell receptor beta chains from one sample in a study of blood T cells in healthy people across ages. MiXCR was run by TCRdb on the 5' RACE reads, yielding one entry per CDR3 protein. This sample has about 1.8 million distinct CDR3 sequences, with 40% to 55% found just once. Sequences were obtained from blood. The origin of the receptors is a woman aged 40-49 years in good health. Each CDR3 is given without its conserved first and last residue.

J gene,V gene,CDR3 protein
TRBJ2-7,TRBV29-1,SVEKSGGYEQY
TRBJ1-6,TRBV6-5,ASSAGSPSRSPLH
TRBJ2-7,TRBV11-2,ASSLARTGRVYEQY
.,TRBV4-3,ASSQDSGRSYNEQY
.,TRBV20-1,SARDPSLGDEQY
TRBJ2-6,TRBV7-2,ASSVLGANVLT
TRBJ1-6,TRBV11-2,ASSLEGGLNSPLH
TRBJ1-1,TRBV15,ATSRDRVNTEVF
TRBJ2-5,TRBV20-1,SATSVQETQY
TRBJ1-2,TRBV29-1,SVESSGVYGYT
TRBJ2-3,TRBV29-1,SGGGRDRGLGTDTQY
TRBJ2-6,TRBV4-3,ASNMLGPGANVLT
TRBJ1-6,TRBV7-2,ASSPRDRAISYNSPLH
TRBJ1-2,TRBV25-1,ASSPSGARGYT
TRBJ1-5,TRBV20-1,SARDPEGNQPQH
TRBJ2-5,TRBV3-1,ASSPQRGTYKQY
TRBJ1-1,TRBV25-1,ASFLSSKNAEAF
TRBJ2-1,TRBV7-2,ASSYQVTSGRAFYEQF
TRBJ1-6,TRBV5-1,ASSKDPDYNSPLH
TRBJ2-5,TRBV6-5,ASSYSVAGGHEQY
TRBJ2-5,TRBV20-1,SARIRGRGVFRETQY
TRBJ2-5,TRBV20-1,SAPVLGETQY
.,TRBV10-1,ASRSRGGQETQY
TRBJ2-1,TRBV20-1,SVVGQSSYNEQF
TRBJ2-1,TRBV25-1,ASSAGLPAYNEQF
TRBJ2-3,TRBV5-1,ASSVTGTRTDTQY
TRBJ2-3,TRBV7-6,ASSFNDGIGTDTQY
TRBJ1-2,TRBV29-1,SVEVSSWGYT
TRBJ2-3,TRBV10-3,AISDGGATDTQY
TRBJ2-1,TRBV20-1,SAGGQGNNEQF
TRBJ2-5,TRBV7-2,ASSNWTSGGVRY
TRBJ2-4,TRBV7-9,ASSLDDNQNIQY
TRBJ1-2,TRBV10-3,AIKGGPYGYT
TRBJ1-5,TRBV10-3,AISEGPGNQPQH
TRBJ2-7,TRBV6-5,ASSYVGDLYEQY
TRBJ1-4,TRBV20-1,SATWTGGTGYEKLF
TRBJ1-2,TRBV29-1,SVAGLTYGYT
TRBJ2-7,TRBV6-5,ASSYSGTAFYEQY
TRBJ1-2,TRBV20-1,NATWTGHGYT
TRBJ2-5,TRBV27,ASRSGGRFGYNEQY